The 15 T cell receptor beta chains given below trace back to one sample, sequenced in a study of vaccination effects on CD4 cells after COVID-19. The data were produced by immunoSEQ multiplex PCR, yet TCRdb's version contains in-frame clones alone and is incomplete. This sample has more than 30,000 clones, with roughly 82% found just once. No antigen is known for these receptors. With 10 days of culture completed, CD4+ T cells were isolated. The source was CD4+ T cells from PBMCs cultured without peptide, collected before COVID-19 vaccination. These receptors originate from a human donor who received a COVID-19 vaccine.

This clone turned up a few times. The rearrangement uses TRBV6-4 and TRBJ2-2; no clear D gene. The CDR3 length is 13 residues. V lost 5 bases, J lost 7 bases, and 11 bases lay in between. Germline CDR1 and CDR2: MRHNA and SNTAGT. CDR3 nucleotide sequence: TGTGCCAGCAGTAGAAAAAGTGGCGGGGAGCTGTTTTTT. Translating gives CASSRKSGGELFF.

This clone was counted between two and nine times. This chain joins TRBV7-9 and TRBJ1-1, with 7 bases matching TRBD1. The length of the CDR3 is 15 residues. Germline V lookup: CDR1 SEHNR, CDR2 FQNEAQ (reference sequence). V was clipped by 3 bases and J by 1 base; unmatched bases: 5. This chain's CDR3 is CASSLEGTANTEAFF. CDR3 in DNA: TGTGCCAGCAGCTTGGAAGGGACAGCGAACACTGAAGCTTTCTTT.

The V and J genes are TRBV21-1 and TRBJ2-4. TRBV21-1 is marked as a pseudogene. The CDR3 is made up of 16 amino acids. DNA of the CDR3: TGTGCCAGCAGCATAGCCCCCGGGGCCTCCAAAAACATTCAGTACTTC. Protein product: CASSIAPGASKNIQYF.

Only one count was recorded for this clone. The chain links TRBV7-2 to TRBJ2-1; 12 nucleotides agree with TRBD2. Germline assignment: CDR1 SGHTA and CDR2 FQGNSA. The CDR3 is made up of 19 amino acids. After removal of 5 bases from V and 2 bases from J, the junction contained 13 bases not matched to a gene. The CDR3 DNA reads TGTGCCAGCAGCCCCCGCCGACTAGCGGGGGTGGTGGCCTACAATGAGCAGTTCTTC. Its translation is CASSPRRLAGVVAYNEQFF. Filled out from reference TRBV7-2 and TRBJ2-1, the complete variable domain reads GAGVSQSPSNKVTEKGKDVELRCDPISGHTALYWYRQSLGQGLEFLIYFQGNSAPDKSGLPSDRFSAERTGGSVSTLTIQRTQQEDSAVYLCASSPRRLAGVVAYNEQFFGPGTRLTVL.

Only one count was recorded for this clone. The chain uses TRBV5-1 and TRBJ1-6; no clear D. Trimming stripped 0 bases from V and 12 bases from J, with 13 bases between. This CDR3 comprises 14 residues. CDR1 and CDR2 from the germline V gene are SGHRS and YFSETQ. The CDR3 is CASSLESSPGPLHF. Here the CDR3 DNA reads TGCGCCAGCAGCTTGGAGTCCTCCCCAGGACCCCTCCACTTT.

V is TRBV30 and J is TRBJ1-3, with no clear D. Trimming stripped 0 bases from V and 2 bases from J, with 8 bases between. The CDR3 spans 14 residues. The germline gives CDR1 GTSNPN, CDR2 SVGIG (reference sequence). Here the CDR3 reads CAWSVRGPGNTIYF. DNA for the CDR3: TGTGCCTGGAGTGTACGGGGTCCTGGAAACACCATATATTTT.

In DNA form, the CDR3 reads TGTGCCAGCAGTCGCGGAAGGGCCTACGAGCAGTACGTC. Translation: CASSRGRAYEQYV. The rearrangement links TRBV6-2 or TRBV6-3 to TRBJ2-7; D is ambiguous. CDR1 MNHEY and CDR2 SVGEGT come from the germline V gene. This CDR3 is 13 amino acids long. Between the trimmed V and J ends, which lost 5 bases and 2 bases, there was a span of 10 bases.

The chain employs TRBV2 and TRBJ2-2; possible D gene TRBD1, 5 bases. The CDR3 has 16 amino acids. V was cut by 3 bases and J by 7 bases, with 18 bases left in between. The germline V gene has CDR1 SNHLY and CDR2 FYNNEI. The chain's CDR3 is CASSDQGSFLSGELFF. The DNA of the CDR3 is TGTGCCAGCAGTGATCAGGGCAGTTTTCTTAGCGGGGAGCTGTTTTTT.

The genes are TRBV7-2 and TRBJ1-1, with D maybe TRBD1 (5 bases). The germline V gene encodes CDR1 SGHTA and CDR2 FQGNSA. The germline V and J ends were trimmed by 6 bases and 1 base, with 15 bases remaining between them. The CDR3 runs 15 residues. The CDR3: CASSERGFTNTEAFF. CDR3 nucleotides: TGTGCCAGCAGTGAACGGGGGTTTACGAACACTGAAGCTTTCTTT.

The chain combines TRBV3-1 (or the pseudogene TRBV3-2) with TRBJ2-3; 15 positions agree with TRBD2. The CDR3 covers 18 residues. V lost 0 bases to trimming and J lost 1 base; unmatched junction nucleotides: 2. Per germline, CDR1 LGHDT and CDR2 YNNKEL (reference sequence). CDR3 coding DNA: TGTGCCAGCAGCCAAGAAGGACTAGCGGGGGGGGGCACAGATACGCAGTATTTT. It translates to CASSQEGLAGGGTDTQYF.

This clone was recorded only once. The chain uses TRBV18 and TRBJ1-3, with D hard to call. CDR1 KGHSH and CDR2 LQKENI come from the germline V gene. The CDR3 is 16 residues long. V lost 3 bases and J lost 0, with 12 bases in between. In nucleotides, the CDR3 is TGTGCCAGCTCACCTGTGCCCCCCAGCTCTGGAAACACCATATATTTT. This gives the protein CASSPVPPSSGNTIYF.

The V call is TRBV6-1, the J call TRBJ1-3; possibly TRBD1 for D (5 bases). The ends were cut back, 2 bases at V and 7 bases at J, with 12 bases in the middle. CDR1 and CDR2 from the germline V gene are MNHNS and SASEGT. CDR3 size: 14 residues. CDR3 residues: CASSEFPGRNTIYF. CDR3 coding DNA: TGTGCCAGCAGTGAATTTCCAGGGAGGAACACCATATATTTT.

The chain recombines TRBV5-1 with TRBJ2-3; possible D gene TRBD2, 7 bases. V was shortened by 3 bases and J by 0 bases, with 11 bases between the two germline ends. This CDR3 is 15 amino acids long. Germline V CDR1 and CDR2: SGHRS, YFSETQ. DNA for the CDR3: TGCGCCAGCAGCTCGGGGGGCCCGAGCACAGATACGCAGTATTTT. Translating gives CASSSGGPSTDTQYF.

This chain uses TRBV5-8 with TRBJ1-1, with 8 bases matching TRBD1. CDR1 SGHTS and CDR2 YDEGEE come from the germline V gene. With 2 bases clipped from V and 3 bases from J, the junction kept 9 bases outside the gene matches. The CDR3 has 16 residues. The DNA of the CDR3 is TGTGCCAGCAGCTTTTACAGGGGGTCCCGGGACACTGAAGCTTTCTTT. Translation gives CASSFYRGSRDTEAFF.

The chain recombines TRBV24-1 with TRBJ2-7, with D perhaps assigned TRBD1 or TRBD2 (5 bases each). Trimming cost V 0 bases and J 6 bases, with 20 bases left between them. This CDR3 is built from 17 residues. Germline V lookup: CDR1 KGHDR, CDR2 SFDVKD. The DNA for the CDR3 is TGTGCCACCAGTGATTTGATGCGAAGAGGGGCTACGAGCGAGCAGTACGTC. Protein sequence: CATSDLMRRGATSEQYV.